This TCR delta chain was observed in a study of Vδ1+ human thymocytes. Study findings and constraints: In the thymus, TRG and TRD repertoires looked highly polyclonal with Gaussian CDR3 lengths.

Sequences come from RNA converted to cDNA by reverse transcription. The CDR3 regions were amplified by multiplex PCR from V-gene primers to a constant-region primer. TCRdb re-called clones from the multiplex PCR reads using CATT. The table records 45,000 to 60,000 delta-chain clones, about 16% of them present only once. Per the germline V gene, CDR1 is TSWWSYY and CDR2 is QGS. Unmatched junction bases numbered 22, after V lost 3 bases and J lost 3 bases. This CDR3 has 22 amino acids. As concerns this clone: Its antigen is not known.

The chain is built from TRDV1 and TRDJ2, with 10 bases that match TRDD3. The specimen was Vdelta1+ gamma-delta thymocytes from the thymus. Subset of the sample: FACS-sorted CD3+ TCRalphabeta- TCRVdelta1+ TCRVdelta2- thymocytes. This receptor was identified in a boy less than two years old who had congenital heart surgery. CDR3 sequence reads: CALGDYSQFGWGILPVTAQLFF. Here the CDR3 DNA reads TGTGCTCTTGGGGACTATTCCCAATTCGGGTGGGGGATACTCCCTGTGACAGCACAACTCTTCTTT.